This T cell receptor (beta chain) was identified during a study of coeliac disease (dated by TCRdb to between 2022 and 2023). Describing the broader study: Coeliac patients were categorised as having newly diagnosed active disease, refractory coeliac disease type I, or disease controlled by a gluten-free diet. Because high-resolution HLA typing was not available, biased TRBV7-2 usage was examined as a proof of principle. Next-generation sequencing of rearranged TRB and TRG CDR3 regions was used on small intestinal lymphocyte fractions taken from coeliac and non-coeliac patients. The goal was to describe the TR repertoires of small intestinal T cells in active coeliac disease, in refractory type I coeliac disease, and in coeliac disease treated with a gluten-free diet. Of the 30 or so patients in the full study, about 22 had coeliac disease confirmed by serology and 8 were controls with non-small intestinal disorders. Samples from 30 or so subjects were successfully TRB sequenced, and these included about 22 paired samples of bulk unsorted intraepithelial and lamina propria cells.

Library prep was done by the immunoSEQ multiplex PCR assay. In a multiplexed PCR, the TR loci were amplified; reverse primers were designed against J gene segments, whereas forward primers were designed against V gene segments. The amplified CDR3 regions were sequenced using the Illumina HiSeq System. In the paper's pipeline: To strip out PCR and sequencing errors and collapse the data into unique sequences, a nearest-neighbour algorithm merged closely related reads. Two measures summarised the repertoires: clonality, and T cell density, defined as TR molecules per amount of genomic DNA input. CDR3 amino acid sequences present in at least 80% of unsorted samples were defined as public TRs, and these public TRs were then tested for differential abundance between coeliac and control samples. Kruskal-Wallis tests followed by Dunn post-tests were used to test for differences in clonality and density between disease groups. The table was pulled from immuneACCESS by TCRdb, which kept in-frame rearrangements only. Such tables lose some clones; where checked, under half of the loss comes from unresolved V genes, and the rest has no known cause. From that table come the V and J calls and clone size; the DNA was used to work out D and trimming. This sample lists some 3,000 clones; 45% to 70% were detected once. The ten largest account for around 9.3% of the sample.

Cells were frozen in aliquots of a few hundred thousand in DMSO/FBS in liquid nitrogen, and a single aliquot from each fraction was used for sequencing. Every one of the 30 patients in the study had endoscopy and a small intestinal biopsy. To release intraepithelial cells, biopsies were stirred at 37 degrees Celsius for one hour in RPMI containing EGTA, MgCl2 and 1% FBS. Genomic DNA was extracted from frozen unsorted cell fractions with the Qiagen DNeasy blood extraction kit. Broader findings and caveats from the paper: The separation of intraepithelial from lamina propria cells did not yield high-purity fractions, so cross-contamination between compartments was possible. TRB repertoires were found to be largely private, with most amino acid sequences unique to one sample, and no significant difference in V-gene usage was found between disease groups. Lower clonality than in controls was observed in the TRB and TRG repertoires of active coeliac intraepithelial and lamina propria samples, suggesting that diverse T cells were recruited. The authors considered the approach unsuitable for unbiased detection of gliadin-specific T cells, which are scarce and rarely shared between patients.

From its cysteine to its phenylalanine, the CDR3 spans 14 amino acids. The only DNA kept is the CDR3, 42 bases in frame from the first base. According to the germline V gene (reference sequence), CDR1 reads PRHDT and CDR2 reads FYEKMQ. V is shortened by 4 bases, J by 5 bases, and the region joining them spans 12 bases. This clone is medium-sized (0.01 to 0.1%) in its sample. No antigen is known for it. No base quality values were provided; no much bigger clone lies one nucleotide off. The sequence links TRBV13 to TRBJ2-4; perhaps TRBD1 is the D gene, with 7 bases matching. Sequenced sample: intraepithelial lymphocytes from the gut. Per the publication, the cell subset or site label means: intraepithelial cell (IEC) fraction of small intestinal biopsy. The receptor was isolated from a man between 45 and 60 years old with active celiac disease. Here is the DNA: TGTGCCAGCAGCTCTGGCGGGACAGAAAACATTCAGTACTTC. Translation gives CASSSGGTENIQYF. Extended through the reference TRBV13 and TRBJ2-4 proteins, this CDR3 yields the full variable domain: AAGVIQSPRHLIKEKRETATLKCYPIPRHDTVYWYQQGPGQDPQFLISFYEKMQSDKGSIPDRFSAQQFSDYHSELNMSSLELGDSALYFCASSSGGTENIQYFGAGTRLSVL.